The clone carrying this TCR beta chain was counted ten times or more. Samples came from axillary lymph nodes draining the breast cancer. This sample is drawn from a study of breast tumors, draining lymph nodes, adjacent tissues. This CDR3 is built from 16 residues. The ends were cut back, 0 bases at V and 0 bases at J, with 8 bases in the middle. The germline CDR1 and CDR2 sequences are KGHDR and SFDVKD. From the multiplex PCR reads, TCRdb called clonotypes with MiXCR, one entry per CDR3 protein. This table has some 140,000 distinct CDR3 sequences, around 20% appearing once. The TCR comes from a female donor with breast cancer. Some clones in this sample may be carry-over from other donors' samples. The chain uses TRBV24-1 and TRBJ1-3; no clear D. The specimen was axillary lymph node tissue. CDR3 bases: TGTGCCACCAGTGATTTGAGAAGAAACTCTGGAAACACCATATATTTT. Protein sequence: CATSDLRRNSGNTIYF.